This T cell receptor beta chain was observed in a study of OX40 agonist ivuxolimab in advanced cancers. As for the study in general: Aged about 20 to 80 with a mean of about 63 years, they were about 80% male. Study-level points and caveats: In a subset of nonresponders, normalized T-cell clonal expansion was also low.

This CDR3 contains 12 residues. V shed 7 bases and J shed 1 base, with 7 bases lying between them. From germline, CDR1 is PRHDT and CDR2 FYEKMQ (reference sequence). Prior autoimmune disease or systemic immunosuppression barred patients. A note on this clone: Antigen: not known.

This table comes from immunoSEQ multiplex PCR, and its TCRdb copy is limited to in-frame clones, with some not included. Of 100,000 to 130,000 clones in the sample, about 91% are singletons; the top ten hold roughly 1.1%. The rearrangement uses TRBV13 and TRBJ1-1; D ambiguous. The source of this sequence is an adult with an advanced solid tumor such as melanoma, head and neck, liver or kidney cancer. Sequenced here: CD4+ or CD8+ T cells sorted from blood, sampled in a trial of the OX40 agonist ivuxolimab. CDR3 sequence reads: CASKRANTEAFF. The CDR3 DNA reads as TGTGCCAGCAAGAGGGCGAACACTGAAGCTTTCTTT.